A single sample is the source of the 22 T cell receptor beta chains below, sequenced in a study of T cell changes during pregnancy in multiple sclerosis. Sequencing used immunoSEQ multiplex PCR; TCRdb keeps in-frame clones, though not all of them. Found here are some 52,000 clones, over 80% of them singletons; the top ten hold about 0.75%. The source material was CD4+ T cells from peripheral blood mononuclear cells, sampled in the third trimester of pregnancy. The receptor set was obtained from a female donor with multiple sclerosis, enrolled in a pregnancy study.

The chain is built from TRBV27 and TRBJ1-1; D ambiguous. Looked up from germline, CDR1 is MNHEY and CDR2 is SMNVEV (reference sequence). V was shortened by 5 bases and J by 0 bases, with 10 bases between the two germline ends. The CDR3 sequence is 14 residues long. In DNA, the CDR3 is TGTGCCAGCAGTCCAGCGACGGTGAACACTGAAGCTTTCTTT. Its translation: CASSPATVNTEAFF.

The gene calls are TRBV7-2 and TRBJ2-1; maybe TRBD1 (6 bases). The germline V gene has CDR1 SGHTA and CDR2 FQGNSA. The CDR3 is 15 amino acids. Trimming shortened V by 5 bases and J by 3 bases, and 14 bases separated the two germline ends. The CDR3 is CASSLTGQFYNEQFF. CDR3 nucleotide sequence: TGTGCCAGCAGCCTAACCGGACAGTTCTACAATGAGCAGTTCTTC.

The V gene is TRBV4-3, the J gene TRBJ1-5; the match to TRBD1 covers 7 bases. After removal of 3 bases from V and 5 bases from J, the junction contained 10 bases not matched to a gene. Per the germline V gene, CDR1 is LGHNA and CDR2 is YSLEER. CDR3 length equals 16 residues. CDR3 coding DNA: TGCGCCAGCAGCCAGGAAAGGGGGCCTGGGGATCAGCCCCAGCATTTT. It specifies CASSQERGPGDQPQHF.

As DNA, the CDR3 is TGTGCCAGCAGCCCGCCGGGACTAGGCACGGGGACCCAGTACTTC. Translation: CASSPPGLGTGTQYF. J is TRBJ2-5 and V is TRBV11-1; 8 nucleotides align to TRBD2. Germline-derived CDR1 and CDR2 are SGHAT and FQDESV (reference sequence). The CDR3 has 15 amino acids. Trimming at V came to 5 bases and at J to 7 bases, leaving 12 bases not matched to a gene.

The chain couples TRBV7-2 to TRBJ1-5; TRBD1 agrees at 7 bases. The CDR3 is 13 residues long. Germline V gene sequence: CDR1 SGHTA, CDR2 FQGNSA. V shed 5 bases, J shed 7 bases, and the junction held 5 bases outside the gene matches. In DNA, the CDR3 is TGTGCCAGCAGCGTCCGGGGACAGCAGCCCCAGCATTTT. Encoded protein: CASSVRGQQPQHF. Complete variable domain (other parts from reference TRBV7-2 and TRBJ1-5): GAGVSQSPSNKVTEKGKDVELRCDPISGHTALYWYRQSLGQGLEFLIYFQGNSAPDKSGLPSDRFSAERTGGSVSTLTIQRTQQEDSAVYLCASSVRGQQPQHFGDGTRLSIL.

The rearrangement joins TRBV6-5 to TRBJ1-1; the match to TRBD1 covers 7 bases. Germline assignment: CDR1 MNHEY and CDR2 SVGAGI. The CDR3 loop spans 14 amino acids. Trimming took 7 bases from V and 0 from J; bases not matched to a gene: 5. CDR3 loop: CASTVQGMNTEAFF. CDR3 sequence (DNA): TGTGCCAGCACCGTACAGGGGATGAACACTGAAGCTTTCTTT.

The V call is TRBV7-9, the J call TRBJ2-3; 10 nucleotides align to TRBD2. V was clipped by 4 bases and J by 2 bases; unmatched bases: 6. The CDR3 is 16 residues long. The germline V gene has CDR1 SEHNR and CDR2 FQNEAQ (reference sequence). CDR3 DNA: TGTGCCAGCAGCTCCGGGACTAGCGTCTCCACAGATACGCAGTATTTT. Translating it yields CASSSGTSVSTDTQYF.

This chain connects TRBV5-1 to TRBJ1-1; D is ambiguous. V was trimmed by 4 bases and J by 1 base, leaving 17 bases between them. The CDR3 is made up of 16 amino acids. Germline V gene lookup returns CDR1 SGHRS and CDR2 YFSETQ. The CDR3 sequence is CASSGPGGTKNTEAFF. Written as DNA, the CDR3 is TGCGCCAGCAGCGGACCGGGAGGAACGAAGAACACTGAAGCTTTCTTT.

The chain links TRBV5-4 to TRBJ2-1; 8 bases are shared with TRBD2. CDR1 and CDR2 from the germline V gene are SGHNT and YYREEE (reference sequence). The length of the CDR3 is 16 residues. J lost 3 bases, V lost 4 bases, and 9 bases had no gene match. The CDR3 protein is CASSPSGGNNYNEQFF. CDR3 DNA sequence: TGTGCCAGCAGCCCCTCGGGAGGGAACAACTACAATGAGCAGTTCTTC.

The chain has TRBV7-2 and TRBJ1-1, with D unresolved. V lost 4 bases and J lost 2, with 8 bases in between. Germline V CDR1 and CDR2: SGHTA, FQGNSA. The CDR3 consists of 13 residues. CDR3 protein: CASSSQANTEAFF. In nucleotides, the CDR3 is TGTGCCAGCAGCTCCCAGGCAAACACTGAAGCTTTCTTT.

V and J are TRBV7-2 and TRBJ2-5; TRBD2 matches 9 bases. V shed 2 bases and J 3 bases; nucleotides not matched to a gene: 4. The CDR3 is 15 amino acids. Per germline, CDR1 SGHTA and CDR2 FQGNSA. CDR3 DNA sequence: TGTGCCAGCAGCTTATTAGGCGGGAGGGAAGAGACCCAGTACTTC. Residues: CASSLLGGREETQYF.

The V gene is TRBV29-1, the J gene TRBJ2-2; no firm D call. V was cut by 4 bases and J by 0 bases, with 12 bases left in between. Germline-derived CDR1 and CDR2 are SQVTM and ANQGSEA. The CDR3 totals 15 residues. The CDR3 DNA reads TGCAGCGTTGTCGAGATAATATCGAACACCGGGGAGCTGTTTTTT. It translates to CSVVEIISNTGELFF.

This chain connects TRBV30 to TRBJ1-2; 8 bases fit TRBD1. This CDR3 region has 17 residues. Per the germline V gene, CDR1 is GTSNPN and CDR2 is SVGIG (reference sequence). V trimming: 3 bases; J trimming: 4 bases; junction bases outside the gene matches: 16. Here the CDR3 DNA reads TGTGCCTGGAGAAAATCGGGACAGGCCAATGTCCCCTATGGCTACACCTTC. The encoded protein is CAWRKSGQANVPYGYTF.

The V gene is TRBV14, the J gene TRBJ2-1, with 8 bases matching TRBD2. The CDR3 consists of 14 residues. The germline V gene has CDR1 SGHDN and CDR2 FVKESK. J was trimmed by 1 base and V by 5 bases; bases with no gene match: 1. CDR3 sequence: CASSGGGSYNEQFF. CDR3 bases: TGTGCCAGCAGCGGCGGGGGGTCCTACAATGAGCAGTTCTTC.

The rearrangement uses TRBV7-9 and TRBJ1-6, with unresolved D. Germline V gene data show CDR1 as SEHNR and CDR2 as FQNEAQ (reference sequence). The CDR3 is 15 amino acids. Trimming took off 1 base at V and 10 bases at J, with 14 bases between the two ends. CDR3: CASSLGQNSGSPLHF. The DNA for the CDR3 is TGTGCCAGCAGCTTAGGGCAGAACAGCGGCTCACCCCTCCACTTT.

This clone was seen once. The V and J genes are TRBV6-1 and TRBJ1-5, with D uncertain. This CDR3 has 15 residues. Germline V gene lookup returns CDR1 MNHNS and CDR2 SASEGT. V lost 8 bases to trimming and J lost 0 bases, with 14 bases between them. In DNA, the CDR3 is TGTGCCAGCTCGCACCCGGCGGCTAGCAATCAGCCCCAGCATTTT. Translated: CASSHPAASNQPQHF.

This clone was detected once. The chain links TRBV10-3 to TRBJ1-1, with D possibly TRBD1 on 5 matching bases. This CDR3 is built from 12 residues. Deletions cut 9 bases from V and 1 base from J, with 9 bases between. Germline V gene sequence: CDR1 ENHRY, CDR2 SYGVKD. The CDR3 region is CAIFQGNTEAFF. As DNA, the CDR3 is TGTGCCATTTTTCAGGGGAACACTGAAGCTTTCTTT.

V usage is TRBV11-2 and J usage is TRBJ2-3; 8 positions match TRBD2. J lost 0 bases, V lost 1 base, and 9 bases had no gene match. Germline V gives CDR1 SGHAT, CDR2 FQNNGV. The CDR3 loop spans 18 amino acids. CDR3 loop: CASSLVLSGRPSTDTQYF. CDR3 DNA: TGTGCCAGCAGCTTAGTGCTAAGCGGGAGACCTAGCACAGATACGCAGTATTTT.

This clone occurred once. The rearrangement uses TRBV25-1 and TRBJ2-3; perhaps TRBD1 as D (5 bases). V shed 3 bases and J shed 5 bases, with 12 bases lying between them. There are 14 residues in the CDR3. The germline V gene has CDR1 MGHDK and CDR2 SYGVNS. The DNA for the CDR3 is TGTGCCAGCAGTGATACAGGACATGGAGATACGCAGTATTTT. Translation: CASSDTGHGDTQYF.

The chain links TRBV7-2 to TRBJ1-2; perhaps TRBD1 as D (6 bases). The V end was cut by 5 bases, the J end by 4 bases, with 17 bases between. Germline loops: CDR1 SGHTA, CDR2 FQGNSA. CDR3 length: 15 amino acids. CDR3 sequence (DNA): TGTGCCAGCAGCCCTCCCTCGGACAGTTTCTATGGCTACACCTTC. It encodes CASSPPSDSFYGYTF.

This chain joins TRBV18 and TRBJ1-2, with 12 nucleotides matching TRBD1. This CDR3 has 15 residues. Germline V gives CDR1 KGHSH, CDR2 LQKENI. The ends lost 3 bases at V and 4 bases at J; junction bases unmatched: 3. The CDR3 is CASSPGTGGFYGYTF. The CDR3 DNA follows: TGTGCCAGCTCACCCGGGACAGGGGGCTTCTATGGCTACACCTTC.

V gene TRBV18 combines with J gene TRBJ2-7; tentative D call: TRBD1 (5 bases). The V gene lost 4 bases and the J gene lost 5 bases, with 15 bases spanning the gap. The germline gives CDR1 KGHSH, CDR2 LQKENI. This CDR3 region has 14 residues. The CDR3 region has the DNA TGTGCCAGCTCACGCGTGGGGCTTCTCGACGAGCAGTACTTC. It codes for CASSRVGLLDEQYF.